This T cell receptor (beta chain) comes out of a study of cytomegalovirus exposure and HLA in healthy donors. Study-level results: About 87% or about 30% of the time was how often most TCR beta V segments were productive, according to an earlier analysis. In a later analysis, DRB1 alleles had the most associated TCRs; HLA-C alleles the fewest.

The PCR contained 60 Vbeta and 13 Jbeta primers. Produced via immunoSEQ multiplex PCR; TCRdb's table is partial and in-frame only. The repertoire includes under 150,000 clones, under 90% of them detected once, and approximately 4% sits in the top ten. Of note for this clone: Antigen specificity is unknown.

V was pared by 5 bases and J by 0 bases, with 7 bases of the junction left unmatched. Germline lookup yields CDR1 SGHTA and CDR2 FQGNSA. The CDR3 contains 16 residues. Sequenced: PBMCs. The sequence came from a woman aged 40 to 49 in good health and CMV-seronegative. The chain is built from TRBV7-2 and TRBJ1-3; 7 bases are a match to TRBD1. CDR3 loop: CASSPRQGRSGNTIYF. The CDR3 nucleotides read TGTGCCAGCAGCCCAAGACAGGGCCGCTCTGGAAACACCATATATTTT.